Here is one TCR beta chain with its context. The sample is drawn from a study of T cell changes during pregnancy in multiple sclerosis. Germline CDR1 LNHDA, CDR2 SQIVND (reference sequence). With 0 bases removed from V and 0 bases from J, the gap between germline ends came to 6 bases. This CDR3 has 14 amino acids. Only in-frame clones appear in the TCRdb table, and some are missing; sequencing was by immunoSEQ multiplex PCR. The data hold over 100,000 clones, with around 90% observed a single time. The source was peripheral blood, collected in the third trimester of pregnancy. V and J are TRBV19 and TRBJ2-7; D gene unclear. The TCR originated in a female donor with multiple sclerosis, enrolled in a pregnancy study. The CDR3, as DNA: TGTGCCAGTAGTATAGACGCGTCCTCCTACGAGCAGTACTTC. Translation: CASSIDASSYEQYF.